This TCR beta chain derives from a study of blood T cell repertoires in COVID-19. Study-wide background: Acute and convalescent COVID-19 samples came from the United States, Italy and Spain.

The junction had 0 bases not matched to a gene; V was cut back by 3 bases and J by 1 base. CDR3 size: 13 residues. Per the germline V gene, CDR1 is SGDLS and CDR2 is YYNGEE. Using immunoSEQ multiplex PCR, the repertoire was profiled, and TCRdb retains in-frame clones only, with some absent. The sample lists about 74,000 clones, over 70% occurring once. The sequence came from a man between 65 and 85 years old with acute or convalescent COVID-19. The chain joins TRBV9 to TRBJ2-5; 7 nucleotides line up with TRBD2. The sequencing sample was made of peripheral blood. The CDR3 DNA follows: TGTGCCAGCAGCGCTAGCGGCCAAGAGACCCAGTACTTC. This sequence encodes CASSASGQETQYF.